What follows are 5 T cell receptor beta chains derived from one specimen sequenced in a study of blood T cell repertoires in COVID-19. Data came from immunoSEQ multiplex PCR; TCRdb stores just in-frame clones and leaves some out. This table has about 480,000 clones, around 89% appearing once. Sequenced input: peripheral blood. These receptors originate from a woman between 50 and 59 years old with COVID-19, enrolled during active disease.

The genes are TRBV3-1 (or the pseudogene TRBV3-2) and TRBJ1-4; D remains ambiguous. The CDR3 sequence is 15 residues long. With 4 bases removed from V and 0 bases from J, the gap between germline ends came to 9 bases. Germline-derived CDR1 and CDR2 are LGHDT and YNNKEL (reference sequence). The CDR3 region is CASSPRIPTNEKLFF. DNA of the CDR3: TGTGCCAGCAGCCCTCGTATCCCAACTAATGAAAAACTGTTTTTT.

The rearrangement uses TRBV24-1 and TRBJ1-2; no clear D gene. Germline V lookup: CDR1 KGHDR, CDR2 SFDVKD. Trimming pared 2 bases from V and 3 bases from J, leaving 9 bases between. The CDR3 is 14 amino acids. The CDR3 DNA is TGTGCCACCAGTGATTCCGAGACTCACTATGGCTACACCTTC. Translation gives CATSDSETHYGYTF.

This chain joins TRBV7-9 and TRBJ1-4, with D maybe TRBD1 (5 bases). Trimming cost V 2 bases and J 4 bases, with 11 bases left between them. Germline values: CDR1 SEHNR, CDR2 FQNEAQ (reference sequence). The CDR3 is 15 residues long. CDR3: CASSLPRDYNEKLFF. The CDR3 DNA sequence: TGTGCCAGCAGCTTACCTCGGGACTATAATGAAAAACTGTTTTTT. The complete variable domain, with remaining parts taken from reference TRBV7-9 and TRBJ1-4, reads DTGVSQNPRHKITKRGQNVTFRCDPISEHNRLYWYRQTLGQGPEFLTYFQNEAQLEKSRLLSDRFSAERPKGSFSTLEIQRTEQGDSAMYLCASSLPRDYNEKLFFGSGTQLSVL.

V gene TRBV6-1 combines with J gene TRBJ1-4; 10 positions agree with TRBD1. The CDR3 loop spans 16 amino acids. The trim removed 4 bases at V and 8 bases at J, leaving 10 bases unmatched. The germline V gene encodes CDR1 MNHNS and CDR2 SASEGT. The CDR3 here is CASSAALGQGEEKLFF. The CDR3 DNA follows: TGTGCCAGCAGTGCTGCCCTAGGACAGGGGGAGGAAAAACTGTTTTTT.

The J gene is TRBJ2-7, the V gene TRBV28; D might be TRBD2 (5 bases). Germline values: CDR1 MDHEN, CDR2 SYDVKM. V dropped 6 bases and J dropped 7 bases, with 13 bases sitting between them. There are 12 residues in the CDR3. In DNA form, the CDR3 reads TGTGCCAGCAGCCTCCAAGAGGGTGAGCAGTACTTC. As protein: CASSLQEGEQYF.